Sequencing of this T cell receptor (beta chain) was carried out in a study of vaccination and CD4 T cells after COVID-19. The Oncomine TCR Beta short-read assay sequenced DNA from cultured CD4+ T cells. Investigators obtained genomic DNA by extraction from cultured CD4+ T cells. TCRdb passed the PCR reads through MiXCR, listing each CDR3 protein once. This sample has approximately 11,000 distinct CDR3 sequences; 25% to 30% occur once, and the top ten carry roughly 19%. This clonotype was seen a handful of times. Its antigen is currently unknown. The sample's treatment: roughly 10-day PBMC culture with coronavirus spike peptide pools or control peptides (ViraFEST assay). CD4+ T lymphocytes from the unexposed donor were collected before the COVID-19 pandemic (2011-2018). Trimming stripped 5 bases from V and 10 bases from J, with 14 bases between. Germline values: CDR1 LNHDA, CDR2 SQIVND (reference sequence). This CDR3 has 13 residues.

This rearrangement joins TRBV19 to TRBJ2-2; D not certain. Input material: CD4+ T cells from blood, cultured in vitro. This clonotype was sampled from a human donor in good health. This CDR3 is CASSPPLGVELFF. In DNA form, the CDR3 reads TGTGCCAGTAGTCCGCCATTAGGTGTGGAGCTGTTTTTT. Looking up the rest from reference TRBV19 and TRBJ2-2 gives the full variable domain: DGGITQSPKYLFRKEGQNVTLSCEQNLNHDAMYWYRQDPGQGLRLIYYSQIVNDFQKGDIAEGYSVSREKKESFPLTVTSAQKNPTAFYLCASSPPLGVELFFGEGSRLTVL.